This section outlines one T cell receptor (beta chain) sequence together with its context. Antigen: not known. From germline, CDR1 is SGHVS and CDR2 FQNEAQ. This CDR3 spans 15 amino acids. V lost 4 bases and J lost 2; bases outside the gene matches: 5. With 60 Vbeta and 13 Jbeta primers, the PCR was carried out. Assay: immunoSEQ multiplex PCR; the TCRdb copy retains only in-frame clones and omits some. The sample holds roughly 100,000 clones, about 71% seen once. The sample belongs to a study of cytomegalovirus exposure and HLA in healthy donors. Regarding the study as a whole: Relative to the roughly 690-donor mean, N-insertions were reportedly fewer in an Asian-associated ancestry cluster in a later analysis.

This receptor was obtained from a woman between 50 and 59 years old in good health and CMV-seronegative. The J gene is TRBJ2-1, the V gene TRBV7-8, with 7 bases identical to TRBD2. Sequences were obtained from PBMCs. The CDR3 DNA sequence: TGTGCCAGCAGCTCGGCGGGAGTCGCCTACAATGAGCAGTTCTTC. This translates into CASSSAGVAYNEQFF.